This TCR beta chain was captured in a study of PD-1 blockade in classical Hodgkin lymphoma. The time point was: cycle 4 day 1 (C4D1), after 5 to 7 weeks of nivolumab. Relapses following autologous stem cell transplantation were seen in all patients, with brentuximab vedotin exposure varying. The CDR3 has 13 residues. Germline lookup yields CDR1 SGHAT and CDR2 FQNNGV. Trimming took 4 bases from V and 2 from J, leaving 8 bases between them. The table came from immunoSEQ multiplex PCR; TCRdb's copy has only in-frame clones and leaves some out. Of around 25,000 clones in the sample, 80% to 90% were seen once.

The V and J genes are TRBV11-2 and TRBJ1-2; no clear D. This receptor was identified in a human donor with classical Hodgkin lymphoma. This sample comprised peripheral blood mononuclear cells (PBMCs), obtained before the fourth cycle of nivolumab. DNA of the CDR3: TGTGCCAGCAGCTCCCCCAGGAACTATGGCTACACCTTC. Translating gives CASSSPRNYGYTF. Full variable domain (missing parts from reference TRBV11-2 and TRBJ1-2): EAGVAQSPRYKIIEKRQSVAFWCNPISGHATLYWYQQILGQGPKLLIQFQNNGVVDDSQLPKDRFSAERLKGVDSTLKIQPAKLEDSAVYLCASSSPRNYGYTFGSGTRLTVV.